This TCR beta chain comes out of a study of OX40 agonist ivuxolimab in advanced cancers. Study-wide background: Having had anti-PD-1, anti-PD-L1 or anti-CTLA-4 therapy before was allowed, and approximately 40% had some.

A word on this clone: What it binds is not known.

CDR1 and CDR2 (germline): SGDLS, YYNGEE. Trimming stripped 2 bases from V and 0 bases from J, with 9 bases between. The CDR3 length is 14 residues. The table came from immunoSEQ multiplex PCR; TCRdb's copy has only in-frame clones and leaves some out. The table lists 70,000 or so clones, over 60% of them singletons. The study's findings and limits: Researchers did not establish what antigens the expanded peripheral T cells target. On average, a greater number of expanded clones characterised CD8+ T cells relative to CD4+.

Sequenced material: CD4+ or CD8+ T cells sorted from blood, taken in a trial of the OX40 agonist ivuxolimab. This TCR was recovered from an adult with an advanced solid tumor such as melanoma, head and neck, liver or kidney cancer. The chain employs TRBV9 and TRBJ2-7, with unresolved D. CDR3 DNA: TGTGCCAGCAGCGTCCAGCCCTCCTCCTACGAGCAGTACTTC. It is translated as CASSVQPSSYEQYF.